Listed below are T cell receptor beta chains from one sample, sequenced in a study of blood T cells in healthy people across ages. TCRdb reanalysed the 5' RACE reads using MiXCR and keeps one entry per CDR3 protein. The data contain approximately 800,000 distinct CDR3 sequences, approximately 53% of them singletons. Input material: blood. All receptors derive from a man in his forties in good health. Both conserved end residues are part of each CDR3. The D gene is left open where the match is weak. Where a row states a size, it is once, few, many or the class of an expanded clone; other rows omit it.

v_call	j_call	clone_size	d_call	cdr3_aa	cdr3_nt
TRBV2	TRBJ1-5	NA	NA	CASSTGRGGNQPQHF	TGTGCCAGCAGTACCGGGAGAGGAGGCAATCAGCCCCAGCATTTT
TRBV29-1	TRBJ2-2	NA	NA	CSVELGVMEGTNTGELFF	TGCAGCGTTGAACTCGGGGTTATGGAAGGGACGAACACCGGGGAGCTGTTTTTT
TRBV21-1	TRBJ2-3	NA	NA	CASSKGNRALTDTQYF	TGTGCCAGCAGCAAAGGGAACCGGGCCCTCACAGATACGCAGTATTTT
TRBV7-2	TRBJ1-1	NA	NA	CASSLAMIALSTEAFF	TGTGCCAGCAGCTTAGCGATGATCGCGTTGAGCACTGAAGCTTTCTTT
TRBV6-1	TRBJ2-1	NA	TRBD2	CASSVMSGRYNEQFF	TGTGCCAGCAGTGTTATGAGCGGGAGGTACAATGAGCAGTTCTTC
TRBV4-1	TRBJ2-1	NA	TRBD2	CASKLLAGEFYEQFF	TGCGCCAGCAAGCTGTTGGCGGGAGAATTTTATGAGCAGTTCTTC
TRBV5-1	TRBJ2-3	NA	NA	CASSRGPGDTQYF	TGCGCCAGCAGCCGTGGACCCGGTGATACGCAGTATTTT
TRBV13	TRBJ2-2	NA	TRBD2	CASSRGERTGELFF	TGTGCCAGCAGCCGGGGGGAACGGACCGGGGAGCTGTTTTTT
TRBV27	TRBJ2-7	once	NA	CASSYRGRVTYEQYF	TGTGCCAGCAGTTATAGGGGGAGAGTTACCTACGAGCAGTACTTC
TRBV5-1	TRBJ2-2	NA	NA	CASSPPPGWETGELFF	TGCGCCAGCAGCCCCCCCCCTGGATGGGAGACCGGGGAGCTGTTTTTT
TRBV7-9	TRBJ2-5	NA	TRBD1	CASSSGQGAQETQYF	TGTGCCAGCAGCTCAGGACAGGGGGCTCAAGAGACCCAGTACTTC
TRBV5-1	TRBJ2-2	NA	NA	CASSPLWGPNTGELFF	TGCGCCAGCAGCCCCTTATGGGGGCCGAACACCGGGGAGCTGTTTTTT
TRBV6-2/TRBV6-3	TRBJ2-4	NA	NA	CASSSPPLGSKNIQYF	TGTGCCAGCAGTTCCCCGCCCTTGGGATCCAAAAACATTCAGTACTTC
TRBV6-6	TRBJ1-2	NA	NA	CASSPDTSVYGYTF	TGTGCCAGCAGTCCCGATACGTCGGTATATGGCTACACCTTC
TRBV6-2/TRBV6-3	TRBJ2-1	NA	TRBD2	CASERVGARGTKEFF	TGTGCCAGCGAAAGGGTAGGAGCGCGAGGGACTAAGGAGTTCTTC
TRBV27	TRBJ2-7	NA	TRBD1	CASSLSRGRYEQYF	TGTGCCAGCAGTTTATCCAGGGGGCGCTACGAGCAGTACTTC